These T cell receptor beta chains were read from a single sample in a study of T cell repertoires in cytomegalovirus infection. TCRdb independently ran MiXCR on the reads; one entry per CDR3 protein. The table has about 470,000 distinct CDR3 sequences, approximately 46% seen once. No cognate antigen is known for these TCRs. The sequencing used cultured PBMCs, collected from culture after CMV antigen stimulation. Receptors were obtained from a human donor in good health (CMV status not recorded). Some clones in this sample may be carry-over from other donors' samples. The CDR3 runs from the conserved cysteine through the conserved F or W. D genes are given only for firm matches. Clone sizes are given selectively: once, few, many, or a class where the clone is expanded.

abundance	d_gene	v_gene	j_gene	CDR3aa	CDR3nt
NA	TRBD2	TRBV11-2	TRBJ2-7	CASSSSGRIHEQYF	TGTGCCAGCAGCTCTAGCGGGAGAATCCACGAGCAGTACTTC
NA	TRBD2	TRBV7-8	TRBJ2-2	CASSRGTSPTGELFF	TGTGCCAGCAGCCGGGGGACTAGTCCTACCGGGGAGCTGTTTTTT
NA	NA	TRBV6-6	TRBJ2-3	CASRLRGSPDTQYF	TGTGCCAGCAGGCTCAGGGGATCACCAGATACGCAGTATTTT
NA	NA	TRBV7-8	TRBJ1-2	CASSRTSKNYGYTF	TGTGCCAGCAGCCGTACGAGTAAAAACTATGGCTACACCTTC
NA	TRBD1	TRBV6-8	TRBJ2-2	CASSRDRGPGELFF	TGTGCCAGCAGTAGGGACAGGGGGCCCGGGGAGCTGTTTTTT
few	TRBD2	TRBV7-6	TRBJ2-7	CASSLGYASGGADPSSEQYF	TGTGCCAGCAGCTTAGGCTATGCTAGCGGGGGGGCCGATCCGTCTAGCGAGCAGTACTTC
few	NA	TRBV12-3/TRBV12-4	TRBJ2-7	CASSSRDIYEQYF	TGTGCCAGCAGTTCCCGGGACATTTACGAGCAGTACTTC
NA	TRBD1	TRBV6-2/TRBV6-3	TRBJ1-1	CASRSRLRDRRLNTEAFF	TGTGCCAGCAGAAGCCGACTCCGGGACAGGCGTCTGAACACTGAAGCTTTCTTT
NA	NA	TRBV10-3	TRBJ2-1	CAISDRDYNEQFF	TGTGCCATCAGTGACAGGGACTACAATGAGCAGTTCTTC
NA	TRBD2	TRBV7-8	TRBJ2-3	CASSRTIAGVTDTQYF	TGTGCCAGCAGCCGCACAATAGCGGGCGTCACAGATACGCAGTATTTT
NA	NA	TRBV12-3/TRBV12-4	TRBJ2-7	CASSQDRLSGVDEQYF	TGTGCCAGCAGTCAAGATAGGTTGTCAGGGGTGGACGAGCAGTACTTC
NA	TRBD2	TRBV11-2	TRBJ2-1	CASRGGLIAYNEQFF	TGTGCCAGCAGGGGGGGACTAATTGCCTACAATGAGCAGTTCTTC
many	NA	TRBV7-6	TRBJ1-5	CASSLVQDQPQHF	TGTGCCAGCAGCTTAGTACAGGATCAGCCCCAGCATTTT
NA	TRBD2	TRBV7-2	TRBJ2-5	CASSFALAGSGETQYF	TGTGCCAGCAGCTTTGCTCTAGCGGGGTCGGGGGAGACCCAGTACTTC
NA	NA	TRBV28	TRBJ2-1	CASSITGLLNEQFF	TGTGCCAGCTCGATTACCGGACTACTCAATGAGCAGTTCTTC
NA	TRBD2	TRBV20-1	TRBJ2-1	CSASGGTSGGADSGEQFF	TGCAGTGCTAGTGGCGGGACTAGCGGGGGGGCGGATTCCGGAGAGCAGTTCTTC
NA	NA	TRBV7-2	TRBJ2-3	CASSPWDGPLTDAQYF	TGTGCCAGCAGCCCCTGGGACGGGCCGCTCACAGATGCGCAGTATTTT
NA	NA	TRBV6-2/TRBV6-3	TRBJ1-1	CASISTPDGAFF	TGTGCCAGCATTTCGACCCCAGACGGGGCTTTCTTT
many	TRBD1	TRBV7-9	TRBJ1-5	CASSLTGASNQPQHF	TGTGCCAGCAGCTTGACAGGGGCAAGCAATCAGCCCCAGCATTTT
NA	TRBD1	TRBV6-1	TRBJ2-2	CASSLRTGSTGELFF	TGTGCCAGCAGTCTACGGACAGGGAGCACCGGGGAGCTGTTTTTT
few	NA	TRBV12-3/TRBV12-4	TRBJ2-4	CASSSALARLAKNIQYF	TGTGCCAGCAGTTCCGCCCTTGCCCGTCTAGCCAAAAACATTCAGTACTTC
few	TRBD1	TRBV7-9	TRBJ2-7	CASRYRGNNEQYF	TGTGCCAGCCGCTACAGGGGTAACAACGAGCAGTACTTC
NA	NA	TRBV5-5	TRBJ2-3	CASSSSDYTDTQYF	TGTGCCAGCAGCTCGAGCGACTACACAGATACGCAGTATTTT
NA	NA	TRBV20-1	TRBJ2-1	CSAPADQRINEQFF	TGCAGTGCCCCAGCGGACCAGCGTATTAATGAGCAGTTCTTC
NA	NA	TRBV28	TRBJ2-7	CASSWGATHRGSYEQYF	TGTGCCAGCAGCTGGGGGGCCACCCACCGTGGGAGCTACGAGCAGTACTTC
NA	NA	TRBV6-2/TRBV6-3	TRBJ2-7	CASSYERFYEQYF	TGTGCCAGCAGTTATGAAAGGTTCTACGAGCAGTACTTC
few	NA	TRBV6-1	TRBJ1-6	CASSLSGVGNSPLHF	TGTGCCAGCAGCCTAAGCGGGGTCGGTAATTCACCCCTCCACTTT
NA	NA	TRBV7-6	TRBJ1-2	CASSPNSIGGYTF	TGTGCCAGCAGCCCAAACTCAATCGGTGGCTACACCTTC
NA	NA	TRBV5-1	TRBJ2-7	CASRPGDHTYEQYF	TGCGCCAGCAGACCAGGGGACCACACCTACGAGCAGTACTTC
NA	NA	TRBV28	TRBJ2-7	CASSFSRRSPPQYF	TGTGCCAGCAGTTTCTCCCGGCGGTCCCCCCCGCAGTACTTC
few	NA	TRBV6-1	TRBJ2-7	CASAWLEGYEQYF	TGTGCCAGCGCCTGGTTAGAGGGGTACGAGCAGTACTTC
NA	TRBD2	TRBV4-2	TRBJ2-3	CASSRERGARDTQYF	TGTGCCAGCAGCCGGGAGCGGGGGGCCCGGGATACGCAGTATTTT
once	NA	TRBV19	TRBJ2-7	CASSIRGNNFIYEQYF	TGTGCCAGTAGTATTAGAGGGAACAATTTTATCTACGAGCAGTACTTC
NA	NA	TRBV7-2	TRBJ1-6	CASGKVNWGSPLHF	TGTGCCAGCGGAAAAGTAAATTGGGGATCACCCCTCCACTTT
NA	TRBD1	TRBV28	TRBJ2-4	CASSLSATPGQKNIQYF	TGTGCCAGCAGTTTATCGGCGACTCCGGGACAGAAGAATATTCAGTACTTC
NA	TRBD1	TRBV7-2	TRBJ2-3	CASSRRQGTYTDTQYF	TGTGCCAGCAGCCGTCGACAGGGGACATACACAGATACGCAGTATTTT
NA	NA	TRBV4-1	TRBJ2-7	CASSQEGAMDEQYF	TGCGCCAGCAGCCAAGAGGGCGCGATGGACGAGCAGTACTTC
few	NA	TRBV6-1	TRBJ2-3	CASSEPGRMGDTQYF	TGTGCCAGCAGTGAACCCGGGAGAATGGGAGATACGCAGTATTTT
few	NA	TRBV6-1	TRBJ2-7	CASSVDRDIAYEQYF	TGTGCCAGCAGTGTCGACCGGGACATCGCCTACGAGCAGTACTTC
NA	TRBD2	TRBV28	TRBJ2-7	CASSSTSGGRPYGQYF	TGTGCCAGCAGTTCGACTAGCGGGGGGAGACCATATGGGCAGTACTTC
NA	NA	TRBV19	TRBJ1-1	CASSMGVLNTEAFF	TGTGCCAGTAGTATGGGGGTATTGAACACTGAAGCTTTCTTT
NA	NA	TRBV6-5	TRBJ1-4	CASGHRNEKLFF	TGTGCCAGCGGACACCGGAACGAAAAACTGTTTTTT